The rows below give T cell receptor beta chains drawn from one sample of a study of blood T cell repertoires in COVID-19. Some clones are missing from TCRdb's copy, which holds only in-frame ones; the method was immunoSEQ multiplex PCR. The repertoire includes approximately 260,000 clones, around nine tenths of them detected once, and around 2.2% sits in the top ten. The sequenced sample was peripheral blood. These receptor sequences come from a woman aged 35 to 49 who had recovered from COVID-19. Each CDR3 is given with its conserved first and last residue. D genes are given only for firm matches. Clone sizes are given selectively: once, few, many, or a class where the clone is expanded.

size,D,length,V,J,CDR3,DNA
once,-,11,TRBV25-1,TRBJ2-3,CASSDLSTQYF,TGTGCCAGCAGTGATCTAAGTACGCAGTATTTT
once,TRBD1,18,TRBV11-2,TRBJ2-3,CASSPPRGTGAVTDTQYF,TGTGCCAGCAGCCCCCCCCGAGGGACAGGGGCAGTCACAGATACGCAGTATTTT
-,TRBD2,16,TRBV28,TRBJ2-3,CASSSRTSGSTDTQYF,TGTGCCAGCAGTTCACGGACTAGTGGGAGCACAGATACGCAGTATTTT
-,TRBD1,12,TRBV10-3,TRBJ2-7,CASRDRVGEQYF,TGTGCCTCCCGGGACAGGGTCGGCGAGCAGTACTTC
-,TRBD2,15,TRBV3-1/TRBV3-2,TRBJ2-3,CASSQRAGGLNTQYF,TGTGCCAGCAGCCAAAGGGCGGGGGGTTTGAATACGCAGTATTTT
-,-,13,TRBV30,TRBJ2-7,CASSKRTTDEQYF,TGTGCCTCTTCCAAGCGGACTACGGATGAGCAGTACTTC
-,TRBD1,17,TRBV28,TRBJ1-2,CASSKDRGPTRGYGYTF,TGTGCCAGCAGCAAGGACAGGGGGCCAACCCGAGGCTATGGCTACACCTTC
-,-,14,TRBV5-1,TRBJ2-1,CASSLPESRDEQFF,TGCGCCAGCAGCTTACCTGAATCCCGGGATGAGCAGTTCTTC
-,-,12,TRBV7-2,TRBJ2-1,CASSSLSREQFF,TGTGCCAGCAGTTCACTTTCCCGTGAGCAGTTCTTC
-,TRBD1,14,TRBV18,TRBJ1-4,CASSPQGAREKLFF,TGTGCCAGCTCACCACAGGGGGCGCGAGAAAAACTGTTTTTT
-,-,18,TRBV4-1,TRBJ1-5,CASSQEFRPTVSNQPQHF,TGCGCCAGCAGCCAAGAGTTTCGGCCGACAGTTAGCAATCAGCCCCAGCATTTT
-,TRBD2,15,TRBV24-1,TRBJ2-1,CATSERLARYNEQFF,TGTGCCACCAGTGAAAGACTAGCGCGCTACAATGAGCAGTTCTTC
-,-,16,TRBV19,TRBJ1-2,CASSMVWATVNYGYTF,TGTGCCAGTAGTATGGTCTGGGCGACAGTCAACTATGGCTACACCTTC
-,-,15,TRBV6-5,TRBJ1-2,CASVTTSQVGYGYTF,TGTGCCAGCGTCACAACATCCCAGGTTGGGTATGGCTACACCTTC
once,-,14,TRBV4-1,TRBJ2-1,CASSFRESYNEQFF,TGCGCCAGCAGCTTTCGGGAGAGTTACAATGAGCAGTTCTTC
once,TRBD2,17,TRBV7-2,TRBJ2-3,CASSLVVLAVSTDTQYF,TGTGCCAGCAGCTTAGTTGTCCTAGCGGTTAGCACAGATACGCAGTATTTT
-,TRBD2,17,TRBV9,TRBJ2-1,CASSVGASGSTYNEQFF,TGTGCCAGCAGCGTAGGGGCTAGCGGGAGTACCTACAATGAGCAGTTCTTC
-,TRBD2,12,TRBV12-3/TRBV12-4,TRBJ2-1,CASSSTSGGPFF,TGTGCCAGCAGTTCGACTAGCGGGGGACCGTTCTTC
-,TRBD2,16,TRBV24-1,TRBJ2-2,CATSDSLAGVIGELFF,TGTGCCACCAGTGATTCACTAGCGGGAGTTATCGGGGAGCTGTTTTTT
-,TRBD2,17,TRBV3-1/TRBV3-2,TRBJ2-5,CASSSSSGRRGQETQYF,TGTGCCAGCAGCTCTTCTAGCGGGAGACGGGGACAAGAGACCCAGTACTTC
-,-,13,TRBV6-6,TRBJ1-3,CASRRDTGNTIYF,TGTGCCAGCAGACGGGACACTGGAAACACCATATATTTT
-,-,12,TRBV2,TRBJ2-7,CASSLWGVEQYF,TGTGCCAGCAGCCTATGGGGGGTCGAGCAGTACTTC
-,TRBD2,15,TRBV15,TRBJ2-5,CATSSGLAGAETQYF,TGTGCCACCAGCAGCGGACTAGCGGGAGCAGAGACCCAGTACTTC
-,-,14,TRBV7-2,TRBJ2-7,CASSLNQGPYEQYF,TGTGCCAGCAGCTTAAACCAGGGTCCCTACGAGCAGTACTTC
-,-,15,TRBV5-6,TRBJ1-2,CASSWDLALDYGYTF,TGTGCCAGCAGTTGGGATCTAGCGCTAGACTATGGCTACACCTTC
-,-,12,TRBV29-1,TRBJ1-2,CSVSGGRNGYTF,TGCAGCGTTAGCGGGGGGAGGAATGGCTACACCTTC
-,-,13,TRBV10-3,TRBJ1-2,CAISEGPWDGYTF,TGTGCCATCAGTGAGGGGCCCTGGGATGGCTACACCTTC
-,TRBD2,14,TRBV7-3,TRBJ2-1,CASSLGGGYNEQFF,TGTGCCAGCAGCTTAGGCGGGGGGTACAATGAGCAGTTCTTC
once,-,13,TRBV7-9,TRBJ1-6,CASSRQNNSPLHF,TGTGCCAGCAGCCGACAGAATAATTCACCCCTCCACTTT
-,-,18,TRBV21-1,TRBJ1-2,CASSKDGGGDFGVYGYTF,TGTGCCAGCAGCAAAGATGGCGGGGGGGACTTTGGGGTCTATGGCTACACCTTC
-,TRBD1,15,TRBV5-1,TRBJ1-2,CASSFLPGQRYGYTF,TGCGCCAGCAGCTTTCTCCCGGGACAGAGATATGGCTACACCTTC
-,TRBD1,18,TRBV4-2,TRBJ2-2,CASSQARTGTPNTGELFF,TGTGCCAGCAGCCAAGCAAGGACAGGGACACCGAACACCGGGGAGCTGTTTTTT
-,-,15,TRBV5-5,TRBJ2-7,CASSLLDSSTYEQYF,TGTGCCAGCAGCTTGTTGGACAGCAGCACCTACGAGCAGTACTTC
-,TRBD1,15,TRBV7-2,TRBJ1-2,CASSLERGLGYGYTF,TGTGCCAGCAGCTTAGAAAGGGGGCTCGGCTATGGCTACACCTTC
-,-,14,TRBV6-1,TRBJ1-1,CASSEGAMNTEAFF,TGTGCCAGCAGTGAGGGGGCGATGAACACTGAAGCTTTCTTT
few,-,16,TRBV19,TRBJ1-5,CASSIWGLTGNQPQHF,TGTGCCAGTAGTATCTGGGGTCTGACAGGTAATCAGCCCCAGCATTTT
-,TRBD2,18,TRBV11-3,TRBJ2-3,CASSLASPGLAGTDTQYF,TGTGCCAGCAGCTTAGCTTCACCGGGACTAGCGGGCACAGATACGCAGTATTTT
-,-,14,TRBV10-3,TRBJ1-2,CAISEQGPPVVYTF,TGTGCCATCAGTGAACAGGGTCCCCCTGTCGTCTACACCTTC
-,TRBD1,16,TRBV5-1,TRBJ2-3,CASSPGWDRGTDTQYF,TGCGCCAGCAGCCCGGGTTGGGACAGGGGCACAGATACGCAGTATTTT
-,-,12,TRBV28,TRBJ2-1,CATSLTVYEQFF,TGTGCCACCAGCTTAACGGTCTATGAGCAGTTCTTC
-,-,11,TRBV5-1,TRBJ1-1,CASSSGPGAFF,TGCGCCAGCAGCAGTGGCCCCGGGGCTTTCTTT
-,-,12,TRBV11-3,TRBJ2-2,CASSLNTGELFF,TGTGCCAGCAGCCTAAACACCGGGGAGCTGTTTTTT
-,TRBD2,15,TRBV13,TRBJ2-1,CASSFRSGRYNEQFF,TGTGCCAGCAGCTTTCGTAGCGGGAGGTACAATGAGCAGTTCTTC
-,TRBD2,16,TRBV27,TRBJ2-2,CASSKGLARDTGELFF,TGTGCCAGCAGTAAGGGACTAGCGCGTGACACCGGGGAGCTGTTTTTT
-,TRBD1,15,TRBV4-2,TRBJ1-2,CASSQGQGKDYGYTF,TGTGCCAGCAGCCAAGGACAGGGGAAGGACTATGGCTACACCTTC
-,-,17,TRBV3-1/TRBV3-2,TRBJ1-6,CASSQDWQGTRNSPLHF,TGTGCCAGCAGCCAAGATTGGCAGGGCACGCGAAATTCACCCCTCCACTTT
-,TRBD2,15,TRBV4-3,TRBJ2-3,CASRRTSASTDTQYF,TGCGCCAGCAGAAGGACTAGCGCGAGCACAGATACGCAGTATTTT
-,-,15,TRBV6-5,TRBJ1-5,CASSSRQAGNQPQHF,TGTGCCAGCAGTAGCCGACAGGCGGGCAATCAGCCCCAGCATTTT
-,-,16,TRBV5-4,TRBJ2-1,CASSSGGARAYNEQFF,TGTGCCAGCAGCTCTGGAGGGGCCCGCGCCTACAATGAGCAGTTCTTC
few,-,13,TRBV30,TRBJ1-5,CAWSSGSNQPQHF,TGTGCCTGGAGTTCAGGCAGCAATCAGCCCCAGCATTTT
-,TRBD1,13,TRBV7-9,TRBJ2-7,CASSPGQSYEQYF,TGTGCCAGCAGCCCGGGACAGTCCTACGAGCAGTACTTC
few,TRBD1,14,TRBV5-4,TRBJ2-1,CASSPDRGWYEQFF,TGTGCCAGCAGCCCGGACAGGGGGTGGTATGAGCAGTTCTTC
-,TRBD2,19,TRBV4-1,TRBJ2-3,CASSKGTSGRATGTDTQYF,TGCGCCAGCAGCAAGGGGACTAGCGGGAGGGCCACCGGCACAGATACGCAGTATTTT
once,TRBD1,15,TRBV5-1,TRBJ1-5,CASSLAGQGGQPQHF,TGCGCCAGCAGCTTGGCGGGACAGGGGGGTCAGCCCCAGCATTTT
once,-,11,TRBV30,TRBJ2-5,CAWSGQETQYF,TGTGCCTGGAGTGGGCAGGAGACCCAGTACTTC